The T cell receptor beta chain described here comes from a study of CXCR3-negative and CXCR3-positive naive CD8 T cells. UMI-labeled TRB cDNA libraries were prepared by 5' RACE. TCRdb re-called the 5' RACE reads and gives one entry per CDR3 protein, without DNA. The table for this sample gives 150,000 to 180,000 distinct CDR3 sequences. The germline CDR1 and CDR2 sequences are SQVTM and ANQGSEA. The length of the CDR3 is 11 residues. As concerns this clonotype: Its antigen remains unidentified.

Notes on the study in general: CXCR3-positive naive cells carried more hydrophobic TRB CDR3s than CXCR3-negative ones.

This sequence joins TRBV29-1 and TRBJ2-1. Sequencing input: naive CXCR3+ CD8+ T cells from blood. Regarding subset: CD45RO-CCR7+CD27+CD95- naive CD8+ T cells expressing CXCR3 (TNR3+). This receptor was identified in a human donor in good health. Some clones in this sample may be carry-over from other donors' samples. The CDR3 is CSADTYNEQFF.